This TCR beta chain originates from a study of cytomegalovirus exposure and HLA in healthy donors. Study results and caveats: The presence/absence work took it that sequencing depth was about the same across donors. Links to common viral pathogens appeared, in a later analysis, for several of the most significant clusters. Most likely, a cluster of highly shared sequence variants arose as a sequencing artifact. Most TCR sequences proved rare, with some public TCRs found in many donors.

Germline CDR1 is MNHEY and CDR2 is SMNVEV (reference sequence). CDR3 size: 12 residues. Trimming shortened V by 6 bases and J by 2 bases, and 8 bases separated the two germline ends. Turning to this clone: Its antigen is as yet unknown.

PCR involved 60 Vbeta and 13 Jbeta primers. Assay used: immunoSEQ multiplex PCR; TCRdb lists only in-frame clones, some missing. The sample consists of 200,000 to 250,000 clones, roughly 80% of them appearing once. The chain carries TRBV27 and TRBJ2-7, with unresolved D. Input material: PBMCs. The origin of this receptor is a middle-aged man in good health and CMV-seronegative. The DNA for the CDR3 is TGTGCCAGCAGCCCCCTAACCTACGAGCAGTACTTC. Protein sequence: CASSPLTYEQYF.